This T cell receptor beta chain emerged from a study of blood T cell repertoires in COVID-19. TCRdb keeps only in-frame clones here, not all; method: immunoSEQ multiplex PCR. The sample holds roughly 150,000 clones, 82% seen once. The CDR3 length is 19 residues. With V trimmed by 5 bases and J by 3 bases, 16 bases remained unmatched. Germline CDR1 is MDHEN and CDR2 is SYDVKM. The receptor was derived from a woman at least 80 years old with active or convalescent COVID-19. The sequencing sample was made of peripheral blood. This chain connects TRBV28 to TRBJ1-2; TRBD1 matches at 12 bases. The CDR3 DNA sequence: TGTGCCAGCAGTCCAACGGGGACAGGGGGCGCCTTGGGCGACTATGGCTACACCTTC. Amino acids: CASSPTGTGGALGDYGYTF.